The present TCR beta chain was sequenced within a study of CD8 T cells in ankylosing spondylitis. Study-wide points: Earlier authors reported some of these motif variants in reactive arthritis synovial fluid and blood.

The table lists this clonotype with many counts. The antigen is unknown. The CDR3 has 15 residues. V was pared by 1 base and J by 0 bases, with 13 bases between. CDR1 and CDR2 (germline): SQVTM, ANQGSEA. Quantitative 5'-RACE with molecular barcodes generated TCR beta libraries. MiXCR, run by TCRdb on the 5' RACE reads, gives a single entry per CDR3 protein. This table has 250,000 to 400,000 distinct CDR3 sequences, roughly 12% appearing once. The receptor was derived from a female donor with ankylosing spondylitis or in good health (not recorded which). The J gene is TRBJ2-7, the V gene TRBV29-1, with D perhaps matching TRBD1 (6 bases). The source material was blood, either unsorted or a sorted T cell fraction (not recorded which). CDR3 coding DNA: TGCAGCGTTGAAGGCGATCAGGGGAGCTCCTACGAGCAGTACTTC. It yields the protein CSVEGDQGSSYEQYF.